A single sample gave rise to the 12 T cell receptor beta chains below, sequenced in a study of blood T cell repertoires in COVID-19. TCRdb's copy holds only in-frame clones and misses some; the assay was immunoSEQ multiplex PCR. The table records over 250,000 clones, around 90% of them present only once. The material sequenced was peripheral blood. The receptors were sampled from a woman aged 50 to 60 with COVID-19, enrolled during active disease.

This chain links TRBV13 with TRBJ2-7; tentatively, D is TRBD1 (6 bases). The germline V gene encodes CDR1 PRHDT and CDR2 FYEKMQ (reference sequence). The V end lost 0 bases, the J end lost 3 bases, and 9 bases lay between the germline ends. The CDR3 runs 14 residues. This chain's CDR3 is CASSLGQGRYEQYF. CDR3 sequence (DNA): TGTGCCAGCAGCTTAGGACAGGGCCGCTACGAGCAGTACTTC.

The count of this clone is one. This rearrangement joins TRBV5-1 to TRBJ1-2; 10 nucleotides align to TRBD1. The germline CDR1 and CDR2 sequences are SGHRS and YFSETQ. Losses at the gene ends were 2 bases for V and 8 bases for J; bases not matched to a gene: 9. This CDR3 has 15 amino acids. CDR3 region: CASSLLTGGGSGYTF. CDR3 bases: TGCGCCAGCAGCTTACTGACAGGGGGCGGGAGCGGCTACACCTTC.

The rearrangement uses TRBV6-5 and TRBJ1-1, with 9 positions matching TRBD1. This CDR3 comprises 15 residues. Germline CDR1 reads MNHEY; CDR2 reads SVGAGI. V lost 5 bases to trimming and J lost 4 bases; unmatched junction nucleotides: 8. The CDR3 nucleotides read TGTGCCAGCAGTAGAAGCCGGGACAGGGCCACTGAAGCTTTCTTT. Translation: CASSRSRDRATEAFF.

This clone has only one observation. CDR3 nucleotide sequence: TGCGCCAGCAGCTTGGCCGTGTCTCCCGGTTTAGATACGCAGTATTTT. It yields the protein CASSLAVSPGLDTQYF. The chain carries TRBV5-1 and TRBJ2-3; D is uncertain. This CDR3 comprises 16 residues. Trimming shortened V by 0 bases and J by 5 bases, and 16 bases separated the two germline ends. Germline V lookup: CDR1 SGHRS, CDR2 YFSETQ.

The CDR3 here is CSVGQGDNEQYF. CDR3 DNA sequence: TGCAGCGTTGGTCAGGGTGACAATGAGCAGTACTTC. This chain uses TRBV29-1 with TRBJ2-7; tentative D call: TRBD1 (5 bases). Trimming left V 4 bases short and J 7 bases short, with 14 bases between. This CDR3 is 12 amino acids long. CDR1 is SQVTM and CDR2 is ANQGSEA in the germline V gene.

This clone was seen a single time. V gene TRBV6-6 combines with J gene TRBJ1-5; 7 nucleotides line up with TRBD1. This CDR3 is 16 amino acids long. CDR1 and CDR2 from the germline V gene are MNHNY and SVGAGI (reference sequence). J was trimmed by 3 bases and V by 10 bases; bases with no gene match: 15. CDR3 DNA sequence: TGTGCCACCAGAGACAGGGCTGGGTTCGCCAATCAGCCCCAGCATTTT. It codes for CATRDRAGFANQPQHF.

This chain links TRBV24-1 with TRBJ2-2; 9 bases match TRBD1. Unmatched junction bases numbered 6, after V lost 4 bases and J lost 7 bases. Germline V gene lookup returns CDR1 KGHDR and CDR2 SFDVKD. The CDR3 contains 15 residues. Here the CDR3 reads CATSDNRDRVGELFF. The DNA of the CDR3 is TGTGCCACCAGTGACAACCGGGACAGGGTCGGGGAGCTGTTTTTT.

CDR3 DNA: TGCGCCAGCAGCCAACCCAAGGACAGCCTTCTCACCCGACATGGCTACACCTTC. Translating it yields CASSQPKDSLLTRHGYTF. The V and J genes are TRBV4-1 and TRBJ1-2, with a possible D match to TRBD1 (6 bases). Germline V lookup: CDR1 MGHRA, CDR2 YSYEKL. Between the trimmed V and J ends, which lost 2 bases and 6 bases, there was a span of 25 bases. The CDR3 spans 18 residues.

V gene TRBV2 combines with J gene TRBJ2-7; tentatively, D is TRBD1 (5 bases). CDR3 length: 14 residues. CDR1 and CDR2 (germline): SNHLY, FYNNEI. V shed 3 bases and J shed 3 bases, with 12 bases lying between them. The CDR3, as DNA: TGTGCCAGCAGTGAGACAACAGGTGGCTACGAGCAGTACTTC. Its protein is CASSETTGGYEQYF. Combining the CDR3 with reference TRBV2 and TRBJ2-7 gives the whole variable domain EPEVTQTPSHQVTQMGQEVILRCVPISNHLYFYWYRQILGQKVEFLVSFYNNEISEKSEIFDDQFSVERPDGSNFTLKIRSTKLEDSAMYFCASSETTGGYEQYFGPGTRLTVT.

This clone came up once. This chain uses TRBV5-1 with TRBJ2-7, with D perhaps TRBD2 (5 bases). CDR1 and CDR2 (germline): SGHRS, YFSETQ. V lost 4 bases, J lost 7 bases, and 24 bases lay in between. The CDR3 has 16 residues. The DNA for the CDR3 is TGCGCCAGCAGCCCCGGCGCCTCCCCGGCCTCGGGGGAGCAGTACTTC. Amino acids: CASSPGASPASGEQYF.

This clone was observed a single time. The chain joins TRBV6-5 to TRBJ2-7, with D tentatively TRBD1 (6 bases). This CDR3 has 14 residues. V lost 8 bases and J 6 bases, leaving 20 bases between the germline ends. Germline loops: CDR1 MNHEY, CDR2 SVGAGI. The DNA for the CDR3 is TGTGCCAGCGCCCAGGGGACACCCTTAGTCGAGCAGTACTTC. Protein sequence: CASAQGTPLVEQYF.

The CDR3 DNA reads as TGCAGCGTCGGGACAGGGGTTGGGTATGGCTACACCTTC. Protein sequence: CSVGTGVGYGYTF. The chain employs TRBV29-1 and TRBJ1-2, with 10 bases identical to TRBD1. CDR1 is SQVTM and CDR2 is ANQGSEA in the germline V gene. The length of the CDR3 is 13 residues. After removal of 6 bases from V and 5 bases from J, the junction contained 6 bases not matched to a gene.